The clone carrying this T cell receptor (beta chain) was detected ten times or more. Its cognate antigen is unknown. A 10-nucleotide random UMI tagged transcripts in template-switch 5'RACE cDNA synthesis. Via MiXCR, TCRdb re-called the 5' RACE reads, giving one row per CDR3 protein. The sample consists of around 100,000 distinct CDR3 sequences, about 10% of them appearing once. This specimen belongs to a study of neurological immune-mediated disorders. General observations from the study: Multiple sclerosis, the disease with the least TCR clonal expansion, fell below healthy controls, whereas HTLV-1-associated myelopathy showed the most. Expanded clones shared no identical CDR3 amino acid sequences across subjects, which suggested private TCR-beta repertoires in all groups.

Documented time point: longitudinal time-point 3. A total of 2 million PBMCs stored at -80 degrees C provided the unsorted libraries. The TCR sequence derives from a female donor with HTLV-1-associated myelopathy (HAM/TSP). The sample was PBMCs.

The CDR3 is CSVRGQRGNTGELFF. For the CDR3, the DNA is TGCAGCGTTCGGGGACAGAGAGGGAACACCGGGGAGCTGTTTTTT. The chain joins TRBV29-1 to TRBJ2-2; 7 bases are a match to TRBD1. CDR3 length equals 15 residues. J lost 1 base, V lost 5 bases, and 7 bases had no gene match. The germline V gene has CDR1 SQVTM and CDR2 ANQGSEA.